This TCR beta chain stems from a study of tumor-infiltrating lymphocytes in primary liver carcinoma. Study-wide background: Patients had primary liver carcinoma treated by surgical resection. Staging of the tumors gave T1-T3 N0M0, with widths of about 4 to 10 cm. General study points: Tumor-adjacent and tumor-blood pairs showed less overlap than tumor region pairs.

From 400 to 550 ng total RNA, TCR beta cDNA was generated with a primer in the constant region. Three nested multiplex PCR rounds, a slightly modified ARM-PCR method, built the TCR beta libraries. For 10 cycles apiece, the opening two PCR rounds ran with TRBV1-TRBV30 forward primers and a C-beta reverse primer. TCRdb re-called the multiplex PCR reads through MiXCR, storing one row per CDR3 protein. The sample shows about 320,000 distinct CDR3 sequences, 65% of them seen only once. Unsorted whole blood served as the source of blood RNA, and germline DNA was extracted as well. Note on this clonotype: As yet, its antigen is unknown. This may stem from a read error, because a much larger clone lies one nucleotide away.

There are 18 residues in the CDR3. Germline values: CDR1 MNHEY, CDR2 SVGEGT. The sequenced sample was peripheral blood. V usage is TRBV6-2 or TRBV6-3 and J usage is TRBJ2-1; 7 bases align to TRBD2. This receptor was identified in a man aged 35-49 years with primary liver carcinoma and hepatitis B virus infection. DNA of the CDR3: TGTGTCAGCAGTTACTCGACTGTTGGGGGGGGCTCCTACAATGAGCAGTTCTTC. It encodes CVSSYSTVGGGSYNEQFF.